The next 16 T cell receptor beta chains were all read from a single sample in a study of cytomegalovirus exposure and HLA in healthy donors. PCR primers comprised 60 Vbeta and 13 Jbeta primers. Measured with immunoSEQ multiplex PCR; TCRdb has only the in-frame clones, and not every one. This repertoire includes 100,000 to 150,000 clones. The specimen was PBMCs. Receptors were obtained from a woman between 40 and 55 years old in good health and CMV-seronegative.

The chain's CDR3 is CASRLQQGANTEAFF. CDR3 DNA sequence: TGTGCCAGCAGACTTCAACAGGGGGCCAACACTGAAGCTTTCTTT. The genes are TRBV5-4 and TRBJ1-1; 9 bases are shared with TRBD1. This CDR3 is 15 amino acids long. The V and J ends lost 5 bases and 2 bases, in that order; junction bases with no gene match: 7. Germline CDR1 SGHNT, CDR2 YYREEE (reference sequence).

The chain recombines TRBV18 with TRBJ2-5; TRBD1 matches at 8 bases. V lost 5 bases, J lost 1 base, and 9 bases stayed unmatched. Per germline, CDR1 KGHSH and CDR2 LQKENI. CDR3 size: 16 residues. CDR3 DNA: TGTGCCAGCTCATCTACCCGGACAGGGCCCCAAGAGACCCAGTACTTC. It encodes CASSSTRTGPQETQYF.

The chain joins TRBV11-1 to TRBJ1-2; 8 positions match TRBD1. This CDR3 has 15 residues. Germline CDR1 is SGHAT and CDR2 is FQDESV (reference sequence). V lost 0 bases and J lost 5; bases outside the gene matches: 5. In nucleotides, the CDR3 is TGTGCCAGCAGCTTAGCCCAGGGGGCAAGATATGGCTACACCTTC. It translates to CASSLAQGARYGYTF.

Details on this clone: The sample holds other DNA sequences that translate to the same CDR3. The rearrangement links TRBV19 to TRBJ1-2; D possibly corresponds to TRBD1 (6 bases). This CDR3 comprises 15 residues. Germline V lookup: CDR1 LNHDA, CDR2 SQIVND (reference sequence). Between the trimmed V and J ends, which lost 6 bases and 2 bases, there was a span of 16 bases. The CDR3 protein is CASSPGPGGNYGYTF. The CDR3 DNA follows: TGTGCCAGTAGCCCGGGGCCGGGGGGCAACTATGGCTACACCTTC.

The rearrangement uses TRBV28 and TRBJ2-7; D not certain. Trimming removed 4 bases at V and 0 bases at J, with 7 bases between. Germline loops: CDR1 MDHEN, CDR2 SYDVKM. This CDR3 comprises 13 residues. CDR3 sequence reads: CASSSWDSYEQYV. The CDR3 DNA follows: TGTGCCAGCAGTTCCTGGGACTCCTACGAGCAGTACGTC.

The CDR3 nucleotides are TGTGCCAGCAGCCATCTAGCGGGGGGACAAGAGACCCAGTACTTC. Its protein product is CASSHLAGGQETQYF. This sequence joins TRBV7-3 and TRBJ2-5, with 11 bases lining up with TRBD2. V lost 5 bases to trimming and J lost 2 bases; unmatched junction nucleotides: 4. Looked up from germline, CDR1 is SGHTA and CDR2 is FQGTGA. CDR3 length: 15 amino acids.

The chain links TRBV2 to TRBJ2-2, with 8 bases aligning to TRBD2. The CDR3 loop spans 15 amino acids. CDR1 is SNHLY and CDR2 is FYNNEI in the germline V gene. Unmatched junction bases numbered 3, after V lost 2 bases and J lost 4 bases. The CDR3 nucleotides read TGTGCCAGCAGTGAATCCGGGAGGGTCACCGGGGAGCTGTTTTTT. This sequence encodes CASSESGRVTGELFF.

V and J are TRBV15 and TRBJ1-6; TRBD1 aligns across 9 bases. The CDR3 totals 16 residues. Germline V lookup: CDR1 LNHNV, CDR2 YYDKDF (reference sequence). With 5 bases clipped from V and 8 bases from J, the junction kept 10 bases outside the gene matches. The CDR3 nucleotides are TGTGCCACCAGCGCTAACAGGGGGCTCCCTCATTCACCCCTCCACTTT. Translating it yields CATSANRGLPHSPLHF.

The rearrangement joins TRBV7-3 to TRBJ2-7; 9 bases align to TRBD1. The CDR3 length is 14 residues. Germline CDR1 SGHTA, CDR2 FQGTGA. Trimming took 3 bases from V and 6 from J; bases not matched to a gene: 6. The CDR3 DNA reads TGTGCCAGCAGCTTCGGGACAGGGCCTCGCGAGCAGTACTTC. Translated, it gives CASSFGTGPREQYF.

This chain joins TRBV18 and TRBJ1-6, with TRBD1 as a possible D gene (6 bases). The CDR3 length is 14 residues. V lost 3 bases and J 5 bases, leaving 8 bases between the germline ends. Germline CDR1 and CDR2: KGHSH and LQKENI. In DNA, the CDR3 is TGTGCCAGCTCACCGGACAGCGATAATTCACCCCTCCACTTT. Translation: CASSPDSDNSPLHF.

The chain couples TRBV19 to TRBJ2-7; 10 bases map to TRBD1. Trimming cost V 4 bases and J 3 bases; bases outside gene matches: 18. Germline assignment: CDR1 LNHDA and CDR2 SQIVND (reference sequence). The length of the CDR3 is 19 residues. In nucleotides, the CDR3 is TGTGCCAGTAGTAAAAATCGCCGAGACCCTCGGGACAGGGGCTACGAGCAGTACGTC. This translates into CASSKNRRDPRDRGYEQYV.

This chain's CDR3 is CASSLVSGGTAGIYGYTF. For the CDR3, the DNA is TGTGCCAGCAGCTTAGTGTCGGGTGGTACAGCAGGGATCTATGGCTACACCTTC. The chain is built from TRBV7-2 and TRBJ1-2; D possibly corresponds to TRBD1 (5 bases). The V gene's germline CDR1 is SGHTA and CDR2 FQGNSA. V gave up 1 base and J gave up 4 bases, with 22 bases separating them. CDR3 length equals 18 residues.

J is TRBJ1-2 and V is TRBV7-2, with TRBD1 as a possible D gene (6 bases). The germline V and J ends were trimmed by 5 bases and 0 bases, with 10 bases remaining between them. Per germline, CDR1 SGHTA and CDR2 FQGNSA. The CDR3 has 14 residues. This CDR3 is CASSPRTANYGYTF. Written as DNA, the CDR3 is TGTGCCAGCAGCCCCCGGACAGCTAACTATGGCTACACCTTC.

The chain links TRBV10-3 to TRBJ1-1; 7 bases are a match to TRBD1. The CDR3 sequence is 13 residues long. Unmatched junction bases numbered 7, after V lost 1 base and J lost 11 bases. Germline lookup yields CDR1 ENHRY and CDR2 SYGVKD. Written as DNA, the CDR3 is TGTGCCATCAGTGAGTTAGGAGACAGGGATGCTTTCTTT. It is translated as CAISELGDRDAFF.

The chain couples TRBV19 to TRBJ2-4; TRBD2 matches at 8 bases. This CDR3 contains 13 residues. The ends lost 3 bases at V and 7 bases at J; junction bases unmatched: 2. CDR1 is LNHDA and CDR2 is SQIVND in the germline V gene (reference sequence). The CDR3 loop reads CASSIGGENIQYF. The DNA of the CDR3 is TGTGCCAGTAGTATCGGGGGGGAGAACATTCAGTACTTC.

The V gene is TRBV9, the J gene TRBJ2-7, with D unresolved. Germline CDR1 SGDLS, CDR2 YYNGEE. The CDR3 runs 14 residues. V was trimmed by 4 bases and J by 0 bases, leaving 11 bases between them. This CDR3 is CASSLTTTSYEQYF. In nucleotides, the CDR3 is TGTGCCAGCAGCCTCACAACAACCTCCTACGAGCAGTACTTC.